One TCR beta chain is described in this entry. Its target is unknown. This specimen belongs to a study of siplizumab effects on memory and regulatory T cells. Study-level points and caveats: Naive T cells seemed more diverse than memory cells and seemed major alloresponse contributors. The study found that mappable alloreactive CD4+ clones averaged around 69% Treg-derived with siplizumab and 25% to 30% in controls.

Cells that made up the mixed lymphocyte reaction were cocultured at 37°C for over five days. Per-sample assaying covered some 10^5 TCR templates. Sequenced by immunoSEQ multiplex PCR; TCRdb stores in-frame clones only, minus some. In the table there are roughly 8,500 clones, less than 45% of which are singletons. The CDR3 consists of 14 residues. Per germline, CDR1 MNHEY and CDR2 SVGAGI. The V gene lost 7 bases and the J gene lost 6 bases, with 19 bases spanning the gap. V is TRBV6-5 and J is TRBJ2-7; D possibly matches TRBD1 or TRBD2 (7 bases each). The sample was CFSE-low (dividing) CD8+ T cells sorted from an allogeneic mixed lymphocyte reaction. This TCR came from a human donor in good health; the cells came from an allogeneic mixed lymphocyte reaction. DNA for the CDR3: TGTGCCAGCACCGCGTCAGGGGGGGCTGCCGAGCAGTACTTC. Protein sequence: CASTASGGAAEQYF.